A selection of T cell receptor beta chains follows, all from one sample in a study of blood T cell repertoires in COVID-19. Using immunoSEQ multiplex PCR, the repertoire was profiled, and TCRdb retains in-frame clones only, with some absent. Here the sample spans some 80,000 clones, roughly 90% being singletons. Sequences were obtained from peripheral blood. These receptors were obtained from a human donor in a cohort sampled during active COVID-19. CDR3s include the opening cysteine and the closing phenylalanine or tryptophan. A D gene is named only where the DNA matches it firmly. Clone size is given for some rows only: seen once, a few or many times, or a class if the clone is expanded.

size	V	D	J	DNA	CDR3
.	TRBV28	TRBD1	TRBJ1-5	TGTGCCAGCAGAGGCCGGGACAGGGAACAGCCCCAGCATTTT	CASRGRDREQPQHF
.	TRBV7-2	.	TRBJ1-1	TGTGCCAGCAGCTTGGGGGGAACCTTGTGGACTGAAGCTTTCTTT	CASSLGGTLWTEAFF
.	TRBV9	TRBD1	TRBJ2-2	TGTGCCAGCAGCGTCTCAGGGACAGCCACCGGGGAGCTGTTTTTT	CASSVSGTATGELFF
.	TRBV4-3	.	TRBJ2-1	TGCGCCAGCAGCCGAGTTTTAGGGGGGGGGTATGAGCAGTTCTTC	CASSRVLGGGYEQFF
.	TRBV6-6	TRBD2	TRBJ2-7	TGTGCCAGCAGTTCGAGACTAGCGGGAAACGAGCAGTACTTC	CASSSRLAGNEQYF
few	TRBV5-5	.	TRBJ2-7	TGTGCCAGCAGCTTGATTCAGGTCTCCTACGAGCAGTACTTC	CASSLIQVSYEQYF
.	TRBV15	.	TRBJ2-2	TGTGCCACCAGCAGAGGGACTACTCCGGGGACCGGGGAGCTGTTTTTT	CATSRGTTPGTGELFF
.	TRBV5-4	.	TRBJ1-6	TGTGCCAGCAGCTTGAACCCAGGGTCCCATAATTCACCCCTCCACTTT	CASSLNPGSHNSPLHF
.	TRBV4-3	TRBD1	TRBJ2-1	TGCGCCAGCAGCCAAGATGGGACAGGGGGGTGGAATGAGCAGTTCTTC	CASSQDGTGGWNEQFF
.	TRBV19	.	TRBJ1-5	TGTGCCAGTAGTTTCCTTGGGCGGGCGGGCAATCAGCCCCAGCATTTT	CASSFLGRAGNQPQHF
.	TRBV4-2	TRBD2	TRBJ2-7	TGTGCCAGCAGCACGGGACTAGCAGTCGACGAGCAGTACTTC	CASSTGLAVDEQYF